Below, 14 T cell receptor beta chains from the same sample are listed, as sequenced in a study of human T cells and chemical hapten exposure. The time point: pre-sensitization, week 0. The sample's treatment: therapeutic diphenylcyclopropenone sensitization with weekly scalp DPC. MiXCR was run by TCRdb on the RACE reads, yielding one entry per CDR3 protein. The sample lists about 380,000 distinct CDR3 sequences; less than 6.5% were seen once. Here the sequenced sample was whole blood, taken in connection with sensitization to the hapten diphenylcyclopropenone (DPC). The source is a woman between 45 and 65 years old with alopecia areata. Some clones in this sample may be carry-over from other donors' samples.

This clonotype was counted only a few times. The chain is built from TRBV6-5 and TRBJ1-1; 10 bases are a match to TRBD1. Germline CDR1 is MNHEY and CDR2 is SVGAGI. Unmatched junction bases numbered 7, after V lost 4 bases and J lost 11 bases. The length of the CDR3 is 13 residues. CDR3 DNA sequence: TGTGCCAGCAGTTTAGACAGGGGGCGAGTGGCTTTCTTT. Its translation is CASSLDRGRVAFF.

The chain couples TRBV5-4 to TRBJ2-5; 8 bases match TRBD2. From germline, CDR1 is SGHNT and CDR2 YYREEE (reference sequence). V lost 4 bases and J lost 2; bases outside the gene matches: 7. The CDR3 has 15 amino acids. The CDR3 nucleotides read TGTGCCAGCAGCGGAACCGGGACTAGGCAAGAGACCCAGTACTTC. Its translation: CASSGTGTRQETQYF.

The gene calls are TRBV5-1 and TRBJ2-6; possibly TRBD1 for D (6 bases). The CDR3 contains 19 residues. Germline loops: CDR1 SGHRS, CDR2 YFSETQ. Deletions cut 4 bases from V and 0 bases from J, with 20 bases between. CDR3 protein: CASSPQTRTAHSGANVLTF. CDR3 bases: TGCGCCAGCAGCCCACAAACTAGGACAGCCCACTCTGGGGCCAACGTCCTGACTTTC.

In its sample, this clonotype was seen many times. This rearrangement joins TRBV12-3 or TRBV12-4 to TRBJ1-1, with TRBD1 matching 8 bases. CDR3 length: 14 amino acids. The V and J ends lost 1 base and 11 bases, in that order; junction bases with no gene match: 9. The CDR3 DNA reads TGTGCCAGCAGTTTAGGGACAGGGTCGCTTCGGGCTTTCTTT. Its protein is CASSLGTGSLRAFF.

The chain couples TRBV10-3 to TRBJ1-2; 9 bases match TRBD1. Trimming at V came to 10 bases and at J to 8 bases, leaving 11 bases not matched to a gene. The CDR3 has 13 residues. The germline V gene encodes CDR1 ENHRY and CDR2 SYGVKD. The CDR3 DNA reads TGTGCCACCGTCCTCGACAGGGGGAAAGGCTACACCTTC. Amino acids: CATVLDRGKGYTF.

This clonotype has a count of ten or more. The V and J genes are TRBV29-1 and TRBJ2-1; 10 bases fit TRBD2. In germline, CDR1 is SQVTM, CDR2 ANQGSEA. The CDR3 consists of 18 residues. The V and J ends lost 0 bases and 0 bases, in that order; junction bases with no gene match: 8. CDR3 nucleotides: TGCAGCGTTGAAGATCGCGGGGCTAGCGGGAGCTCCTACAATGAGCAGTTCTTC. Translated, it gives CSVEDRGASGSSYNEQFF.

This clonotype occurred many times. The J gene is TRBJ2-3, the V gene TRBV20-1; D uncertain. The CDR3 consists of 12 residues. Germline V gives CDR1 DFQATT, CDR2 SNEGSKA (reference sequence). The V end was cut by 0 bases, the J end by 6 bases, with 7 bases between. CDR3 region: CSARDGPDTQYF. For the CDR3, the DNA is TGCAGTGCTAGAGACGGCCCCGATACGCAGTATTTT.

This clonotype was detected ten times or more. This chain links TRBV12-3 or TRBV12-4 with TRBJ1-5, with TRBD1 matching over 11 bases. The V gene end was trimmed by 5 bases and the J gene end by 5 bases; junction bases not matched to a gene: 8. The CDR3 sequence is 16 residues long. The CDR3 is CASSLDWTGGYQPQHF. The DNA of the CDR3 is TGTGCCAGCAGTCTCGATTGGACAGGGGGCTATCAGCCCCAGCATTTT.

Ten or more counts support this clonotype. V and J are TRBV10-3 and TRBJ2-3; 7 bases fit TRBD2. The length of the CDR3 is 16 residues. The germline V gene encodes CDR1 ENHRY and CDR2 SYGVKD. The V segment lost 2 bases and the J segment 3 bases; nucleotides outside the gene matches: 8. CDR3: CAISEGSGGWTDTQYF. CDR3 coding DNA: TGTGCCATCAGTGAGGGTTCGGGGGGTTGGACAGATACGCAGTATTTT.

This clonotype has only a few counts. The chain links TRBV4-3 to TRBJ2-1, with TRBD1 matching over 7 bases. The germline V gene encodes CDR1 LGHNA and CDR2 YSLEER. V was clipped by 4 bases and J by 5 bases; unmatched bases: 8. The CDR3 consists of 15 residues. The CDR3 DNA reads TGCGCCAGCAGCCTAAGTTGGGACAGAGACAATGAGCAGTTCTTC. As protein: CASSLSWDRDNEQFF.

This clonotype was seen many times. The chain couples TRBV4-2 to TRBJ2-7; 11 bases fit TRBD2. The CDR3 contains 16 residues. With 3 bases clipped from V and 2 bases from J, the junction kept 6 bases outside the gene matches. Germline CDR1 reads LGHNA; CDR2 reads YNFKEQ. CDR3 amino acids: CASSQPLAGGAYEQYF. CDR3 DNA sequence: TGTGCCAGCAGCCAGCCCCTAGCGGGAGGCGCCTACGAGCAGTACTTC.

This clonotype was observed at least ten times. CDR3 nucleotides: TGTGCCAGCAGTTTAAGGACAGGGGGCACTGAAGCTTTCTTT. Translation: CASSLRTGGTEAFF. The rearrangement joins TRBV12-3 or TRBV12-4 to TRBJ1-1; 10 bases are shared with TRBD1. Trimming at V came to 2 bases and at J to 4 bases, leaving 1 base not matched to a gene. The length of the CDR3 is 14 residues.

This clonotype was recorded at least ten times. The chain links TRBV6-1 to TRBJ2-1; no definite D call. Germline CDR1 and CDR2: MNHNS and SASEGT. This CDR3 has 13 amino acids. Between the trimmed V and J ends, which lost 7 bases and 6 bases, there was a span of 13 bases. For the CDR3, the DNA is TGTGCCAGCACCCTCGGTCAACTCAATGAGCAGTTCTTC. This sequence encodes CASTLGQLNEQFF.

The chain joins TRBV27 to TRBJ1-4, with 7 bases fitting TRBD1. The CDR3 has 12 residues. In germline, CDR1 is MNHEY, CDR2 SMNVEV (reference sequence). J was trimmed by 8 bases and V by 4 bases; bases with no gene match: 1. CDR3 in amino acids: CASSSTGEKLFF. For the CDR3, the DNA is TGTGCCAGCAGTTCGACAGGGGAAAAACTGTTTTTT.